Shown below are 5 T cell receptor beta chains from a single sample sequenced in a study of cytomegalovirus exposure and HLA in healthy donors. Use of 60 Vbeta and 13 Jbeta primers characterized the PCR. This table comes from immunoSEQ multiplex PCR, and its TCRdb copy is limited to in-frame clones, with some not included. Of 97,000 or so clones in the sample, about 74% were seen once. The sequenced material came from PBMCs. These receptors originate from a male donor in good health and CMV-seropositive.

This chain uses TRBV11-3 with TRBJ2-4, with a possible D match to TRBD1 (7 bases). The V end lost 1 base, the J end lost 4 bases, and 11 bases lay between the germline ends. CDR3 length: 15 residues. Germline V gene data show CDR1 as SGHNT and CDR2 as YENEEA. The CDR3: CASSLGGDRKNIQYF. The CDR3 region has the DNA TGTGCCAGCAGCTTAGGGGGGGACAGAAAAAACATTCAGTACTTC.

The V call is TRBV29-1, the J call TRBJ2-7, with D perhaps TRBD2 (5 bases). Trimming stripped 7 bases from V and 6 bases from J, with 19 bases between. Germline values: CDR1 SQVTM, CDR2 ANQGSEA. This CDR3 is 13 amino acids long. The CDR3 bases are TGCAGCGCTGCTCTAGCCGGGCGAGGCGAGCAGTACTTC. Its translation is CSAALAGRGEQYF.

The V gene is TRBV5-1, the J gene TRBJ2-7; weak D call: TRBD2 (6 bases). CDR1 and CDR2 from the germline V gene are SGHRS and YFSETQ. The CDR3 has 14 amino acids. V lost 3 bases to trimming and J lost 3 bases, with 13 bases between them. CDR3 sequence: CASSSGTEGYEQYF. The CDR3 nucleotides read TGCGCCAGCAGCTCCGGGACGGAGGGCTACGAGCAGTACTTC.

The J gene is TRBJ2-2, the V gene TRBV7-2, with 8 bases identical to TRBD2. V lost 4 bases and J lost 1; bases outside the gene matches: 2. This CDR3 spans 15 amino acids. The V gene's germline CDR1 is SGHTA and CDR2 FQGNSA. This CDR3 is CASSSSGQNTGELFF. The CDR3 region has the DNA TGTGCCAGCAGCTCTAGCGGGCAGAACACCGGGGAGCTGTTTTTT.

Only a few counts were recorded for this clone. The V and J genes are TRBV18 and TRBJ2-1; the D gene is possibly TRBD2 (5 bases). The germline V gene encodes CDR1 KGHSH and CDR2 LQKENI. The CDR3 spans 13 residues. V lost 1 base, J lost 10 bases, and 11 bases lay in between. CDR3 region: CASSPLGLVEQFF. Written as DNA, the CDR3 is TGTGCCAGCTCACCACTCGGACTCGTAGAGCAGTTCTTC.